A selection of T cell receptor beta chains follows, all from one sample in a study of shared clonotypes between healthy human individuals. Measured with immunoSEQ multiplex PCR; TCRdb has only the in-frame clones, and not every one. The repertoire has about 770,000 clones, 72% of them found once; the top ten carry under 2%. What was sequenced was memory CD4+ T cells sorted from blood. The receptors derive from a woman in her twenties or thirties in good health. Both conserved end residues are part of each CDR3.

TRBV18 CASSWLATYEQYF
TRBV27 CASSLSDIGPGELFF
TRBV5-1 CASSLGQGGDTQYF
TRBV1 CTSSQGAGGGLNNEQFF
TRBV7-9 CASSFVRFPNTEAFF
TRBV11-2 CASSPAGGITGELFF
TRBV7-9 CASSPGQGELFF
TRBV6-7 CASRGEGTEAFF
TRBV5-5 CASSFSGSSYEQYF
TRBV27 CASSSAGQGRDGYTF
TRBV10-3 CAISEDHRPEQFF
TRBV7-9 CASSARGEINTEAFF
TRBV6-1 CASSGPRGPGWDEQYF
TRBV9 CASSVVQDTQYF
TRBV9 CASSAGQGAETQYF
TRBV2 CASTSTGGGPGNTIYF
TRBV11-2 CASSYSRNTGELFF
TRBV14 CASSQVGGQLGYGYTF
TRBV25-1 CASSERPAGQAKETQYF
TRBV19 CASSTRKGLLRTDEQFF
TRBV11-2 CASSFPRGLLSGANVLTF
TRBV21-1 CASSKEREGPGDETQYF
TRBV18 CASSPAGTGGGEQYF